One and the same sample provided the 23 T cell receptor beta chains below, sequenced in a study of chemoradiotherapy in HPV16-positive cancers. The protocol was immunoSEQ multiplex PCR, while the TCRdb copy is restricted to in-frame clones and leaves out a portion. The sample lists over 2,500 clones; around 87% were seen once. The specimen was tumor tissue, collected from a patient who underwent chemoradiotherapy. Receptor source: a human donor with HPV-associated anogenital cancer.

This clone was detected a few times. The chain carries TRBV4-3 and TRBJ2-7, with 10 bases lining up with TRBD2. The V gene end was trimmed by 2 bases and the J gene end by 1 base; junction bases not matched to a gene: 8. This CDR3 has 17 residues. Germline CDR1 reads LGHNA; CDR2 reads YSLEER. The CDR3 sequence is CASSQPRTSGKSYEQYF. CDR3 nucleotide sequence: TGCGCCAGCAGCCAACCCCGGACTAGCGGAAAGTCCTACGAGCAGTACTTC.

The chain recombines TRBV30 with TRBJ2-7, with D possibly being TRBD2 (6 bases). CDR3 length: 14 amino acids. Germline lookup yields CDR1 GTSNPN and CDR2 SVGIG (reference sequence). The ends were cut back, 3 bases at V and 3 bases at J, with 15 bases in the middle. In DNA form, the CDR3 reads TGTGCCTGGAGGGCCGGGACTTACTTCTACGAGCAGTACTTC. It is translated as CAWRAGTYFYEQYF.

The gene calls are TRBV5-5 and TRBJ2-5; 11 nucleotides line up with TRBD2. CDR1 and CDR2 (germline): SGHKS, YYEKEE (reference sequence). CDR3 size: 16 residues. V dropped 4 bases and J dropped 2; count of bases not matched to a gene: 7. The CDR3 region has the DNA TGTGCCAGCAGCAACCTACTAGCGGGGGAACAAGAGACCCAGTACTTC. Translating gives CASSNLLAGEQETQYF.

The chain carries TRBV30 and TRBJ2-7; unclear D gene. This CDR3 is 13 amino acids long. Germline V gene data show CDR1 as GTSNPN and CDR2 as SVGIG (reference sequence). V lost 4 bases, J lost 4 bases, and 14 bases lay in between. For the CDR3, the DNA is TGTGCCTGGAAACCCCCCCCGACGTACGAGCAGTACTTC. Translated, it gives CAWKPPPTYEQYF. Drawing the rest from reference TRBV30 and TRBJ2-7, the complete variable domain is SQTIHQWPATLVQPVGSPLSLECTVEGTSNPNLYWYRQAAGRGLQLLFYSVGIGQISSEVPQNLSASRPQDRQFILSSKKLLLSDSGFYLCAWKPPPTYEQYFGPGTRLTVT.

This chain connects TRBV28 to TRBJ1-1; D is unresolved. Per the germline V gene, CDR1 is MDHEN and CDR2 is SYDVKM. The germline V and J ends were trimmed by 5 bases and 1 base, with 14 bases remaining between them. The CDR3 runs 15 residues. The CDR3 DNA follows: TGTGCCAGCAGTGCCGTGGACCGCTGGAACACTGAAGCTTTCTTT. It codes for CASSAVDRWNTEAFF.

The chain is built from TRBV2 and TRBJ2-5, with D hard to call. Trimming pared 2 bases from V and 4 bases from J, leaving 11 bases between. The CDR3 sequence is 14 residues long. Germline V gene lookup returns CDR1 SNHLY and CDR2 FYNNEI. In DNA, the CDR3 is TGTGCCAGCAGTGAAATGGCGCAAAGAGAGACCCAGTACTTC. Its translation: CASSEMAQRETQYF. The full variable domain, completed using reference TRBV2 and TRBJ2-5, is EPEVTQTPSHQVTQMGQEVILRCVPISNHLYFYWYRQILGQKVEFLVSFYNNEISEKSEIFDDQFSVERPDGSNFTLKIRSTKLEDSAMYFCASSEMAQRETQYFGPGTRLLVL.

This chain links TRBV4-3 with TRBJ1-2; D is unresolved. V lost 0 bases to trimming and J lost 8 bases, with 19 bases between them. Germline CDR1 LGHNA, CDR2 YSLEER. The CDR3 is 16 amino acids. The CDR3 DNA sequence: TGCGCCAGCAGCCAAGACCTGGGCCGGGGAGAAGGCGGCTACACCTTC. It codes for CASSQDLGRGEGGYTF.

The chain carries TRBV4-2 and TRBJ2-1, with D possibly TRBD2 on 5 matching bases. In germline, CDR1 is LGHNA, CDR2 YNFKEQ. CDR3 size: 17 residues. V was trimmed by 0 bases and J by 0 bases, leaving 12 bases between them. The CDR3 spells CASSQDTSSYSYNEQFF. The CDR3 DNA sequence: TGTGCCAGCAGCCAAGATACGTCTAGCTACTCCTACAATGAGCAGTTCTTC.

V is TRBV4-1 and J is TRBJ2-5, with 8 bases aligning to TRBD2. Trimming cost V 0 bases and J 5 bases; bases outside gene matches: 8. The CDR3 totals 16 residues. Germline CDR1 and CDR2: MGHRA and YSYEKL. The DNA for the CDR3 is TGCGCCAGCAGCCAAGAAGGGGGACTAGGGGCGGAGACCCAGTACTTC. This gives the protein CASSQEGGLGAETQYF.

This sequence joins TRBV5-3 and TRBJ2-5, with D unresolved. TRBV5-3 is designated an ORF whose function remains uncertain. The CDR3 loop spans 13 amino acids. The germline V and J ends were trimmed by 1 base and 7 bases, with 11 bases remaining between them. The CDR3 bases are TGTGCCAGAAGCTTGCCCCAGTCAGGGACCCAGTACTTC. It encodes CARSLPQSGTQYF.

This CDR3 is CASSLGQGAVSNQPQHF. The CDR3 DNA sequence: TGCGCCAGCAGCCTAGGACAGGGGGCGGTTAGCAATCAGCCCCAGCATTTT. The genes are TRBV10-1 and TRBJ1-5, with 11 bases fitting TRBD1. CDR1 WNHNN and CDR2 SYGVQD come from the germline V gene (reference sequence). This CDR3 has 17 amino acids. V trimming: 6 bases; J trimming: 0 bases; junction bases outside the gene matches: 7.

J is TRBJ1-3 and V is TRBV4-3; D gene uncertain. CDR3 length: 16 amino acids. Germline lookup yields CDR1 LGHNA and CDR2 YSLEER. V lost 0 bases to trimming and J lost 2 bases, with 11 bases between them. In DNA, the CDR3 is TGCGCCAGCAGCCAAGACTGGGGTTCGGCTGGAAACACCATATATTTT. This encodes CASSQDWGSAGNTIYF.

The chain joins TRBV7-8 to TRBJ2-7, with 8 bases that match TRBD1. Germline trimming cut 5 bases from V and 2 bases from J; bases unmatched to any gene: 8. The CDR3 extends over 15 amino acids. In germline, CDR1 is SGHVS, CDR2 FQNEAQ. This chain's CDR3 is CASSEGWTGTYEQYF. The DNA for the CDR3 is TGTGCCAGCAGCGAAGGATGGACAGGGACCTACGAGCAGTACTTC.

This chain connects TRBV18 to TRBJ1-1; D call uncertain. The CDR3 consists of 16 residues. Per the germline V gene, CDR1 is KGHSH and CDR2 is LQKENI. The V end lost 2 bases, the J end lost 0 bases, and 13 bases lay between the germline ends. The CDR3 is CASSPSGVRMNTEAFF. CDR3 bases: TGTGCCAGCTCACCAAGTGGAGTGCGGATGAACACTGAAGCTTTCTTT.

This clone was found a few times. This chain links TRBV18 with TRBJ2-1; D remains ambiguous. Germline lookup yields CDR1 KGHSH and CDR2 LQKENI. The CDR3 loop spans 18 amino acids. V was shortened by 3 bases and J by 0 bases, with 18 bases between the two germline ends. CDR3 in DNA: TGTGCCAGCTCACCGCAACTATCTACATTGAGCTCCTACAATGAGCAGTTCTTC. Translated: CASSPQLSTLSSYNEQFF. The whole variable domain, remainder taken from reference TRBV18 and TRBJ2-1, is NAGVMQNPRHLVRRRGQEARLRCSPMKGHSHVYWYRQLPEEGLKFMVYLQKENIIDESGMPKERFSAEFPKEGPSILRIQQVVRGDSAAYFCASSPQLSTLSSYNEQFFGPGTRLTVL.

The chain is built from TRBV5-4 and TRBJ1-6; D may be TRBD1 (5 bases). Trimming took off 3 bases at V and 7 bases at J, with 8 bases between the two ends. This CDR3 is built from 13 residues. CDR1 is SGHNT, CDR2 YYREEE, per germline (reference sequence). The CDR3 nucleotides are TGTGCCAGCAGCTCAACAGGAAATTCACCCCTCCACTTT. The encoded protein is CASSSTGNSPLHF.

V and J are TRBV19 and TRBJ2-2; 8 bases fit TRBD1. The germline CDR1 and CDR2 sequences are LNHDA and SQIVND (reference sequence). The CDR3 extends over 14 amino acids. The V segment lost 10 bases and the J segment 3 bases; nucleotides outside the gene matches: 7. CDR3 residues: CATKDRGDTGELFF. The DNA of the CDR3 is TGTGCCACCAAAGACAGGGGCGACACCGGGGAGCTGTTTTTT. Full variable domain (missing parts from reference TRBV19 and TRBJ2-2): DGGITQSPKYLFRKEGQNVTLSCEQNLNHDAMYWYRQDPGQGLRLIYYSQIVNDFQKGDIAEGYSVSREKKESFPLTVTSAQKNPTAFYLCATKDRGDTGELFFGEGSRLTVL.

This chain uses TRBV19 with TRBJ2-1, with 10 bases lining up with TRBD1. Germline lookup yields CDR1 LNHDA and CDR2 SQIVND (reference sequence). The CDR3 covers 15 residues. V dropped 5 bases and J dropped 2; count of bases not matched to a gene: 3. Here the CDR3 DNA reads TGTGCCAGTAGTGCTGGACAGGGGGCCTACAATGAGCAGTTCTTC. Amino acid sequence: CASSAGQGAYNEQFF. Drawing the rest from reference TRBV19 and TRBJ2-1, the complete variable domain is DGGITQSPKYLFRKEGQNVTLSCEQNLNHDAMYWYRQDPGQGLRLIYYSQIVNDFQKGDIAEGYSVSREKKESFPLTVTSAQKNPTAFYLCASSAGQGAYNEQFFGPGTRLTVL.

The chain carries TRBV29-1 and TRBJ1-1, with D possibly matching TRBD1 (5 bases). Trimming removed 4 bases at V and 1 base at J, with 13 bases between. Germline V gives CDR1 SQVTM, CDR2 ANQGSEA. The CDR3 extends over 14 amino acids. CDR3 amino acids: CSVGGGATNTEAFF. In nucleotides, the CDR3 is TGCAGCGTTGGGGGGGGAGCGACGAACACTGAAGCTTTCTTT. The full variable domain, with the rest looked up from reference TRBV29-1 and TRBJ1-1, is SAVISQKPSRDICQRGTSLTIQCQVDSQVTMMFWYRQQPGQSLTLIATANQGSEATYESGFVIDKFPISRPNLTFSTLTVSNMSPEDSSIYLCSVGGGATNTEAFFGQGTRLTVV.

The gene calls are TRBV4-1 and TRBJ2-7, with 10 nucleotides matching TRBD2. The V and J ends lost 0 bases and 2 bases, in that order; junction bases with no gene match: 13. Germline V gene lookup returns CDR1 MGHRA and CDR2 YSYEKL. The CDR3 totals 19 residues. The CDR3 reads CASSQDWVAGGVNAYEQYF. The CDR3 DNA sequence: TGCGCCAGCAGCCAAGATTGGGTAGCGGGGGGTGTTAACGCCTACGAGCAGTACTTC.

The chain links TRBV27 to TRBJ1-6; the D gene is possibly TRBD1 (5 bases). CDR3 length: 14 amino acids. Germline V gene sequence: CDR1 MNHEY, CDR2 SMNVEV (reference sequence). V gave up 2 bases and J gave up 9 bases, with 11 bases separating them. In DNA form, the CDR3 reads TGTGCCAGCAGTTTAATGGGGCCCGGTTCACCCCTCCACTTT. Encoded protein: CASSLMGPGSPLHF.

The chain couples TRBV6-5 to TRBJ2-1; 8 positions match TRBD2. The CDR3 spans 14 residues. The J segment lost 0 bases and the V segment lost 6 bases, leaving 1 base of the junction unmatched. Looked up from germline, CDR1 is MNHEY and CDR2 is SVGAGI. This CDR3 is CASRSGSSYNEQFF. CDR3 DNA: TGTGCCAGCAGAAGCGGGAGCTCCTACAATGAGCAGTTCTTC.

This clone was seen once. The chain has TRBV6-6 and TRBJ2-7, with D unclear. From germline, CDR1 is MNHNY and CDR2 SVGAGI (reference sequence). The V end was cut by 10 bases, the J end by 0 bases, with 13 bases between. This CDR3 has 13 residues. The CDR3 region is CATLDGDSYEQYF. CDR3 bases: TGTGCCACCTTAGATGGGGACTCCTACGAGCAGTACTTC.